This T cell receptor beta chain derives from a study of blood T cell repertoires in COVID-19. The CDR3 runs to 15 residues. In germline, CDR1 is SGHTA, CDR2 FQGNSA. Germline trimming cut 5 bases from V and 5 bases from J; bases unmatched to any gene: 8. Clones were sequenced by immunoSEQ multiplex PCR, and TCRdb holds only the in-frame ones, with some missing. The sample yields almost 200,000 clones, roughly 77% seen once. The Seattle site enrolled patients during active infection and followed them longitudinally. This clone was seen just once. The sequenced sample consisted of peripheral blood. The sequence was obtained from a woman in her 40s with COVID-19, enrolled during active disease. The chain carries TRBV7-2 and TRBJ2-5; 10 nucleotides align to TRBD2. The CDR3 loop is CASSPLAGDFETQYF. DNA of the CDR3: TGTGCCAGCAGCCCCCTAGCGGGGGATTTCGAGACCCAGTACTTC.